One sample yielded the 10 T cell receptor beta chains listed below, sequenced in a study of blood T cells in healthy people across ages. A second PCR, run for roughly 7 to 11 cycles, used a sample-barcoded 5' primer plus a J-beta primer mix. TCRdb re-analysed the 5' RACE reads in MiXCR, keeping a single row per CDR3 protein. The data show more than 800,000 distinct CDR3 sequences, with over 35% seen just once and approximately 20% held by the top ten. Sequenced: blood. The source is a woman aged 60 to 75 in good health.

This clonotype came up once. This chain connects TRBV29-1 to TRBJ2-4; 13 bases are a match to TRBD2. The CDR3 runs 15 residues. The J segment lost 13 bases and the V segment lost 4 bases, leaving 13 bases of the junction unmatched. Germline CDR1 is SQVTM and CDR2 is ANQGSEA. The CDR3 nucleotides are TGCAGCGTTGTGACACGACTAGCGGGAGGTTCTGAGCAGTACTTC. As protein: CSVVTRLAGGSEQYF.

The chain has TRBV12-3 or TRBV12-4 and TRBJ2-1; 7 bases are shared with TRBD1. V shed 5 bases, J shed 1 base, and the junction held 11 bases outside the gene matches. CDR3 length: 17 residues. The CDR3 sequence is CASSRNRGGSSYNEQFF. CDR3 nucleotide sequence: TGTGCCAGCAGTAGGAACAGGGGTGGGAGTTCCTACAATGAGCAGTTCTTC.

The chain employs TRBV7-9 and TRBJ1-1; 8 bases are shared with TRBD1. The CDR3 covers 14 residues. Trimming took 5 bases from V and 5 from J; bases not matched to a gene: 7. CDR1 is SEHNR, CDR2 FQNEAQ, per germline (reference sequence). CDR3 nucleotide sequence: TGTGCCAGCAGCCACCGGGACAGGAATACTGAAGCTTTCTTT. Translation gives CASSHRDRNTEAFF. Full variable domain (outside the CDR3, taken from reference TRBV7-9 and TRBJ1-1): DTGVSQNPRHKITKRGQNVTFRCDPISEHNRLYWYRQTLGQGPEFLTYFQNEAQLEKSRLLSDRFSAERPKGSFSTLEIQRTEQGDSAMYLCASSHRDRNTEAFFGQGTRLTVV.

This chain links TRBV11-2 with TRBJ2-7, with 8 bases identical to TRBD2. J gave up 7 bases and V 6 bases, and 14 bases lay outside the gene matches. The CDR3 length is 15 residues. Germline CDR1 is SGHAT and CDR2 is FQNNGV. The CDR3 DNA is TGTGCCAGCAGGGCCGCGGCGACTAGCGTCGGGGAGCAGTACTTC. As protein: CASRAAATSVGEQYF.

Of note for this clonotype: Since a much larger clone is just one base distant, this may be a read error. The chain combines TRBV4-2 with TRBJ2-3, with 7 bases that match TRBD2. CDR1 and CDR2 from the germline V gene are LGHNA and YNFKEQ. V was pared by 3 bases and J by 8 bases, with 8 bases of the junction left unmatched. The CDR3 runs to 14 residues. CDR3 nucleotides: TGTGCCAGCAGCCAGCGACTAGCCTTGGGTACGCAGTATTTT. Amino acid sequence: CASSQRLALGTQYF.

A few counts support this clonotype. The chain links TRBV10-3 to TRBJ2-1, with a tentative D call TRBD2 (6 bases). The CDR3 runs to 12 residues. Germline CDR1 reads ENHRY; CDR2 reads SYGVKD. V was shortened by 1 base and J by 9 bases, with 7 bases between the two germline ends. CDR3 in DNA: TGTGCCATCAGTGAGTTGGGGGGTGAGCAGTTCTTC. Its translation: CAISELGGEQFF.

There are a few counts of this clonotype. This sequence joins TRBV20-1 and TRBJ2-7, with D unclear. This CDR3 has 12 residues. CDR1 is DFQATT and CDR2 is SNEGSKA in the germline V gene (reference sequence). V gave up 6 bases and J gave up 4 bases, with 13 bases separating them. The CDR3 DNA reads as TGCAGTGCCCGGAACGGAAATTACGAGCAGTACTTC. This gives the protein CSARNGNYEQYF.

The genes are TRBV27 and TRBJ2-3, with D perhaps TRBD1 or TRBD2 (5 bases each). Germline-derived CDR1 and CDR2 are MNHEY and SMNVEV (reference sequence). The CDR3 contains 16 residues. The germline V and J ends were trimmed by 7 bases and 1 base, with 18 bases remaining between them. CDR3 protein: CASNTLRQGGTDTQYF. The CDR3 DNA reads TGTGCCAGCAACACCCTTCGGCAGGGAGGCACAGATACGCAGTATTTT.

The chain joins TRBV6-6 to TRBJ1-2; a weak D match, TRBD1 (5 bases). CDR3 length: 14 amino acids. Germline CDR1 and CDR2: MNHNY and SVGAGI (reference sequence). V was cut by 6 bases and J by 8 bases, with 19 bases left in between. CDR3 sequence: CASSQQTAFQGYTF. DNA for the CDR3: TGTGCCAGCAGCCAACAGACAGCATTTCAGGGCTACACCTTC.

The gene calls are TRBV27 and TRBJ2-6, with D unclear. V was shortened by 4 bases and J by 0 bases, with 10 bases between the two germline ends. CDR1 and CDR2 (germline): MNHEY, SMNVEV (reference sequence). The CDR3 consists of 16 residues. The CDR3 DNA follows: TGTGCCAGCAGTTCCCGTAAGAGCTCTGGGGCCAACGTCCTGACTTTC. Translated: CASSSRKSSGANVLTF.